The present TCR beta chain was sequenced within a study of blood T cell repertoires in COVID-19. Study context: The origin of the acute and convalescent COVID-19 samples was the United States, Italy and Spain.

V was trimmed by 2 bases and J by 7 bases, leaving 11 bases between them. The V gene's germline CDR1 is GTSNPN and CDR2 SVGIG (reference sequence). The CDR3 sequence is 12 residues long. In the authors' methods: By means of reference gene primer amplification, nucleated cell counts were estimated. The assay was immunoSEQ multiplex PCR, and TCRdb's table has in-frame clones only and misses some. Clonal size and the V and J genes are those of that table, whereas D and trimming came from the DNA. The table has about 140,000 clones, around 88% seen once. The sequence was collected from a woman aged 60-70 years with acute or convalescent COVID-19. This rearrangement joins TRBV30 to TRBJ1-1, with D perhaps matching TRBD1 (6 bases). The specimen was peripheral blood. The CDR3 DNA is TGTGCCTGGAGTACAACAGGGAATGAAGCTTTCTTT. Its translation is CAWSTTGNEAFF.